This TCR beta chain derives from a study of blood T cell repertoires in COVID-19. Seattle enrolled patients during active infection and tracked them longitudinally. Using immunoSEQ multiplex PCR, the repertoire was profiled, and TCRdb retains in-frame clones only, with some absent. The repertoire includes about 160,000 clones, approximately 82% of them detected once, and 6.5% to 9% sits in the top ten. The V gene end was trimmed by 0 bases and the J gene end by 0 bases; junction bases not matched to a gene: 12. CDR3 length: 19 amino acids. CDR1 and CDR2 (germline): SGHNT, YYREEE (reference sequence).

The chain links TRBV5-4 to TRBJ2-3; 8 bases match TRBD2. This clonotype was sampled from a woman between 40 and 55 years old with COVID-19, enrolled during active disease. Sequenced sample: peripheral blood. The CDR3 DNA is TGTGCCAGCAGCTTGGGTGTAGCGCTATTAGCGGGGAGCACAGATACGCAGTATTTT. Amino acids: CASSLGVALLAGSTDTQYF.